These 14 T cell receptor beta chains were sequenced from one sample in a study of radiotherapy plus CTLA-4 blockade in lung cancer. Assay used: immunoSEQ multiplex PCR; TCRdb lists only in-frame clones, some missing. This repertoire shows tens of thousands of clones, 75% to 90% found once; its top ten account for 0.82%. This specimen was peripheral blood, taken from a patient treated with radiotherapy plus ipilimumab. The receptors shown here come from a human donor with non-small cell lung cancer who had stable disease on radiotherapy plus ipilimumab.

This clone was recorded a few times. The chain uses TRBV19 and TRBJ2-7; D is perhaps TRBD1 or TRBD2 (5 bases each). The V gene lost 5 bases and the J gene lost 2 bases, with 16 bases spanning the gap. The CDR3 loop spans 15 amino acids. In germline, CDR1 is LNHDA, CDR2 SQIVND (reference sequence). The CDR3 DNA sequence: TGTGCCAGTAGTTTGGACCTCCGGGACGCCTACGAGCAGTACTTC. Its translation is CASSLDLRDAYEQYF.

The genes are TRBV25-1 and TRBJ2-5, with 12 bases fitting TRBD2. Germline trimming cut 4 bases from V and 4 bases from J; bases unmatched to any gene: 7. CDR1 is MGHDK and CDR2 is SYGVNS in the germline V gene. The CDR3 sequence is 16 residues long. The CDR3 region has the DNA TGTGCCAGCAGTGCTCTAGCGGGAGGGGCTCTAGAGACCCAGTACTTC. Residues: CASSALAGGALETQYF.

CDR3 protein: CASSQGSSGVQSSYNEQFF. CDR3 nucleotides: TGTGCCAGCAGCCAAGGGTCTAGCGGGGTACAGAGCTCCTACAATGAGCAGTTCTTC. V gene TRBV14 combines with J gene TRBJ2-1; TRBD2 matches at 9 bases. Germline lookup yields CDR1 SGHDN and CDR2 FVKESK. The CDR3 spans 19 residues. V lost 1 base to trimming and J lost 0 bases; unmatched junction nucleotides: 10.

This sequence joins TRBV30 and TRBJ2-1; 7 bases are shared with TRBD2. The V segment lost 2 bases and the J segment 4 bases; nucleotides outside the gene matches: 2. The CDR3 sequence is 13 residues long. Germline assignment: CDR1 GTSNPN and CDR2 SVGIG (reference sequence). CDR3 coding DNA: TGTGCCTGGAGTAGCGGGGCTTACAATGAGCAGTTCTTC. Its translation: CAWSSGAYNEQFF. Together with reference TRBV30 and TRBJ2-1, the CDR3 gives the full variable domain: SQTIHQWPATLVQPVGSPLSLECTVEGTSNPNLYWYRQAAGRGLQLLFYSVGIGQISSEVPQNLSASRPQDRQFILSSKKLLLSDSGFYLCAWSSGAYNEQFFGPGTRLTVL.

The genes are TRBV5-6 and TRBJ2-7, with a possible D match to TRBD2 (7 bases). V was trimmed by 0 bases and J by 6 bases, leaving 13 bases between them. The CDR3 covers 14 residues. CDR1 and CDR2 from the germline V gene are SGHDT and YYEEEE. The CDR3 protein is CASSLGGGPSEQYF. The CDR3 region has the DNA TGTGCCAGCAGCTTGGGCGGGGGCCCCAGCGAGCAGTACTTC. The whole variable domain, filled in from reference TRBV5-6 and TRBJ2-7, reads DAGVTQSPTHLIKTRGQQVTLRCSPKSGHDTVSWYQQALGQGPQFIFQYYEEEERQRGNFPDRFSGHQFPNYSSELNVNALLLGDSALYLCASSLGGGPSEQYFGPGTRLTVT.

This clone turned up a few times. V is TRBV27 and J is TRBJ1-2; D unclear. The germline gives CDR1 MNHEY, CDR2 SMNVEV (reference sequence). V was clipped by 6 bases and J by 3 bases, with 11 bases between them. This CDR3 contains 13 residues. The CDR3 DNA reads as TGTGCCAGCAGAAGGAACGTCGACTATGGCTACACCTTC. This gives the protein CASRRNVDYGYTF.

This chain connects TRBV28 to TRBJ2-1; D gene unclear. CDR1 and CDR2 from the germline V gene are MDHEN and SYDVKM. V lost 2 bases to trimming and J lost 6 bases, with 8 bases between them. The CDR3 runs to 13 residues. CDR3 nucleotide sequence: TGTGCCAGCAGTTTAGGGTTAACCAATGAGCAGTTCTTC. Amino acid sequence: CASSLGLTNEQFF.

The chain recombines TRBV10-3 with TRBJ1-5; 7 bases are a match to TRBD1. The ends lost 3 bases at V and 1 base at J; junction bases unmatched: 6. This CDR3 spans 16 amino acids. Looked up from germline, CDR1 is ENHRY and CDR2 is SYGVKD. The CDR3 DNA follows: TGTGCCATCAGTGATCAGGGGGTAGGAAGCAATCAGCCCCAGCATTTT. Its translation is CAISDQGVGSNQPQHF.

This chain connects TRBV25-1 to TRBJ1-6, with D perhaps TRBD1 (5 bases). Trimming removed 3 bases at V and 6 bases at J, with 18 bases between. This CDR3 comprises 17 residues. CDR1 and CDR2 from the germline V gene are MGHDK and SYGVNS. The CDR3 reads CASSESYYGGGNSPLHF. CDR3 DNA sequence: TGTGCCAGCAGTGAGAGTTATTATGGGGGAGGTAATTCACCCCTCCACTTT. Together with reference TRBV25-1 and TRBJ1-6, the CDR3 gives the full variable domain: EADIYQTPRYLVIGTGKKITLECSQTMGHDKMYWYQQDPGMELHLIHYSYGVNSTEKGDLSSESTVSRIRTEHFPLTLESARPSHTSQYLCASSESYYGGGNSPLHFGNGTRLTVT.

The chain carries TRBV6-5 and TRBJ1-1; D is possibly TRBD1 (5 bases). Trimming took off 2 bases at V and 1 base at J, with 11 bases between the two ends. Germline CDR1 is MNHEY and CDR2 is SVGAGI. The CDR3 has 15 amino acids. The CDR3 reads CASSYGGMENTEAFF. The CDR3 DNA reads as TGTGCCAGCAGTTACGGGGGGATGGAGAACACTGAAGCTTTCTTT.

The sample holds one count of this clone. The chain uses TRBV7-8 and TRBJ2-3, with D hard to call. The CDR3 length is 14 residues. V lost 0 bases and J lost 2, with 6 bases in between. Per the germline V gene, CDR1 is SGHVS and CDR2 is FQNEAQ. The CDR3 region has the DNA TGTGCCAGCAGCTTAGCAGGGATCACAGATACGCAGTATTTT. Its protein is CASSLAGITDTQYF.

This clone was detected only a few times. The V and J genes are TRBV10-3 and TRBJ1-2; 7 nucleotides align to TRBD1. CDR3 length equals 14 residues. Germline loops: CDR1 ENHRY, CDR2 SYGVKD. The ends lost 4 bases at V and 3 bases at J; junction bases unmatched: 5. The CDR3 region is CAISVKQGDYGYTF. The CDR3 DNA reads as TGTGCCATCAGTGTGAAGCAGGGGGACTATGGCTACACCTTC.

This chain connects TRBV9 to TRBJ1-1, with D uncertain. CDR1 and CDR2 from the germline V gene are SGDLS and YYNGEE. The CDR3 has 14 residues. V shed 3 bases and J shed 0 bases, with 9 bases lying between them. CDR3 sequence (DNA): TGTGCCAGCAGCGCCAGGATCTTGAACACTGAAGCTTTCTTT. Its protein product is CASSARILNTEAFF. The full variable domain, rest sourced from reference TRBV9 and TRBJ1-1, is DSGVTQTPKHLITATGQRVTLRCSPRSGDLSVYWYQQSLDQGLQFLIQYYNGEERAKGNILERFSAQQFPDLHSELNLSSLELGDSALYFCASSARILNTEAFFGQGTRLTVV.

The rearrangement joins TRBV2 to TRBJ2-1; D not certain. This CDR3 is 14 amino acids long. Trimming took off 10 bases at V and 6 bases at J, with 19 bases between the two ends. Germline CDR1 and CDR2: SNHLY and FYNNEI. The CDR3 is CATTLFSGPNEQFF. The CDR3 region has the DNA TGTGCCACCACGCTATTCTCGGGCCCCAATGAGCAGTTCTTC.